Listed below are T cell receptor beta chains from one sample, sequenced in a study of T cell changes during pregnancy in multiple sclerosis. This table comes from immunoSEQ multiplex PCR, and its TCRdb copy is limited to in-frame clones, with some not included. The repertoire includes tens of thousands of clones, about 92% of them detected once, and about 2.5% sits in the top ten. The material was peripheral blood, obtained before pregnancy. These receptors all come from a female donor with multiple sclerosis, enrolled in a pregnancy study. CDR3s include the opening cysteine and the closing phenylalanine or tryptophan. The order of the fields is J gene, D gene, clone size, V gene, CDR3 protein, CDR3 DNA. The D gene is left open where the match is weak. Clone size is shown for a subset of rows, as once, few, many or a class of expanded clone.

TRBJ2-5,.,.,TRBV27,CASSFKVGGETQYF,TGTGCCAGCAGTTTTAAGGTCGGGGGTGAGACCCAGTACTTC
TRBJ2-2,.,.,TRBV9,CASSGRRENTGELFF,TGTGCCAGCAGCGGACGCAGGGAGAACACCGGGGAGCTGTTTTTT
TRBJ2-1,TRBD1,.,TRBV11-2,CASSLGQGTYNEQFF,TGTGCCAGCAGCCTGGGACAGGGTACCTACAATGAGCAGTTCTTC
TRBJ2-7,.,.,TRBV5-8,CASSLEQGPYEQYF,TGTGCCAGCAGCTTGGAACAGGGCCCCTACGAGCAGTACTTC
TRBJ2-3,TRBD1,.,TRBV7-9,CASSFTGGADTQYF,TGTGCCAGCAGCTTTACAGGGGGAGCGGATACGCAGTATTTT
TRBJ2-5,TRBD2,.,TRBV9,CASSVLSGRAGETQYF,TGTGCCAGCAGCGTACTAAGCGGGAGGGCCGGGGAGACCCAGTACTTC
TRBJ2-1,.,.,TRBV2,CAIRSVNEQFF,TGTGCCATCCGATCGGTCAATGAGCAGTTCTTC
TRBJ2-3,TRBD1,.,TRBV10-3,CAILEGQGSTDTQYF,TGTGCCATCTTGGAGGGACAGGGTTCCACAGATACGCAGTATTTT
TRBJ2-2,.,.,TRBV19,CASSRMEIDNTGELFF,TGTGCCAGTTCTAGGATGGAGATCGATAACACCGGGGAGCTGTTTTTT
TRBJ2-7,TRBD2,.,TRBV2,CASGAGGPYEQYF,TGTGCCAGCGGGGCGGGAGGCCCCTACGAGCAGTACTTC
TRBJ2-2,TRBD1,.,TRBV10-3,CAIGQGASGELFF,TGTGCCATCGGACAGGGGGCTTCCGGGGAGCTGTTTTTT
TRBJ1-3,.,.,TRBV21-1,CASSSPRTGPGNTIYF,TGTGCCAGCAGCAGCCCTCGGACAGGTCCTGGAAACACCATATATTTT
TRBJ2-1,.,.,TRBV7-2,CASSSWGRSSYNEQFF,TGTGCCAGCAGCTCCTGGGGGAGGAGCTCCTACAATGAGCAGTTCTTC
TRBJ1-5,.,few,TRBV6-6,CASSSRQEGPPQHF,TGTGCCAGCAGTTCTCGACAGGAAGGTCCGCCCCAGCATTTT
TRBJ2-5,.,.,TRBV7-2,CASSLAGRRETQYF,TGTGCCAGCAGCTTAGCGGGAAGGAGGGAGACCCAGTACTTC
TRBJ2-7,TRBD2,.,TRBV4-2,CASSQGLAGEVEQYF,TGTGCCAGCAGCCAGGGACTAGCGGGCGAGGTGGAGCAGTACTTC
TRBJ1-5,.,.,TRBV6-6,CASSYSGGMPQHF,TGTGCCAGCAGTTACTCCGGGGGAATGCCCCAGCATTTT
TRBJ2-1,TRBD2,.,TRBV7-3,CASSPGLVYNEQFF,TGTGCCAGCAGCCCTGGACTAGTGTACAATGAGCAGTTCTTC
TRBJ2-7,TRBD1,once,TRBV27,CASSLLGQGIFDEQYF,TGTGCCAGCAGTCTTTTAGGACAGGGGATATTCGACGAGCAGTACTTC
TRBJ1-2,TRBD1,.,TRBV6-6,CASSSSGGNYGYTF,TGTGCCAGCAGTTCGTCAGGGGGCAACTATGGCTACACCTTC
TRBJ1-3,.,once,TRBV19,CASNPTTGSTGNTIYF,TGTGCCAGTAATCCAACGACAGGTTCAACTGGAAACACCATATATTTT
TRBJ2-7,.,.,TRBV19,CASSRGTYPYEQYF,TGTGCCAGTAGTCGTGGGACATATCCCTACGAGCAGTACTTC
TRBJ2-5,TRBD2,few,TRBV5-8,CASSSTVAGGGKTQYF,TGTGCCAGCAGCTCTACCGTTGCGGGAGGAGGGAAGACCCAGTACTTC
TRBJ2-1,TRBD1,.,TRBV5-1,CASSSWVTRTGAEEFF,TGCGCCAGCAGCTCTTGGGTGACCCGGACAGGGGCCGAGGAGTTCTTC
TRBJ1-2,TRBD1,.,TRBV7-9,CASSLATGAHGYTF,TGTGCCAGCAGCTTAGCTACAGGGGCACATGGCTACACCTTC
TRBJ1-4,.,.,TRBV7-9,CASSHYGQGSTNEKLFF,TGTGCCAGCAGCCACTATGGGCAGGGCTCAACTAATGAAAAACTGTTTTTT
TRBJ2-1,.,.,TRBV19,CASSGQAVNEQFF,TGTGCCAGTAGTGGGCAGGCAGTCAATGAGCAGTTCTTC
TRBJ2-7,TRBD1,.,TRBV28,CASSLQSGGRDEQYF,TGTGCCAGCAGTTTACAGTCAGGGGGCAGGGACGAGCAGTACTTC
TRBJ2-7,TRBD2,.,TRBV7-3,CASSLTMASGSEQYF,TGTGCCAGCAGCTTAACGATGGCTAGCGGGAGTGAACAGTACTTC
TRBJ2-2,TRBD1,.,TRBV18,CASSPGQGAIAGELFF,TGTGCCAGCTCACCCGGACAGGGGGCGATCGCCGGGGAGCTGTTTTTT
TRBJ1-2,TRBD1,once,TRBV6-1,CASSEFYRGQGYGYTF,TGTGCCAGCAGTGAATTCTACAGGGGGCAGGGCTATGGCTACACCTTC
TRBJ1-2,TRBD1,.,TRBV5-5,CASSRTSGTGMNYGYTF,TGTGCCAGCAGCCGAACATCCGGGACAGGGATGAACTATGGCTACACCTTC
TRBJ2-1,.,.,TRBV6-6,CASSFNHGHNEQFF,TGTGCCAGCAGTTTCAATCATGGCCACAATGAGCAGTTCTTC
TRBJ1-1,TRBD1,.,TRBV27,CASSQPGQGIYGTEAFF,TGTGCCAGCAGTCAGCCGGGACAGGGGATTTACGGCACTGAAGCTTTCTTT
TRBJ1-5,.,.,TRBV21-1,CASSIGRVEYSNQPQHF,TGTGCCAGCAGCATTGGTCGCGTTGAGTATAGCAATCAGCCCCAGCATTTT
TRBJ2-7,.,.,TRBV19,CASSSDRSYEQYF,TGTGCCAGTAGTTCAGACAGGTCCTACGAGCAGTACTTC
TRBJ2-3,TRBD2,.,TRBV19,CASRLAGADTQYF,TGTGCCAGTCGACTAGCGGGGGCAGATACGCAGTATTTT
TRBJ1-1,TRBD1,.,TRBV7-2,CASSSRQGTEAFF,TGTGCCAGCAGCTCGAGACAGGGCACTGAAGCTTTCTTT
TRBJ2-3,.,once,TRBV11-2,CASSTWARGDTDTQYF,TGTGCCAGCAGCACCTGGGCCAGGGGGGATACAGATACGCAGTATTTT
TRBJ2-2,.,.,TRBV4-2,CASSQGLEATGELFF,TGTGCCAGCAGCCAGGGACTGGAAGCCACCGGGGAGCTGTTTTTT
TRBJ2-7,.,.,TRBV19,CASSIEGLSYEQYF,TGTGCCAGTAGTATAGAGGGACTCTCCTACGAGCAGTACTTC
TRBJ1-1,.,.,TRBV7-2,CASSPGSVPKAFF,TGTGCCAGCAGCCCGGGGAGTGTCCCCAAAGCTTTCTTT
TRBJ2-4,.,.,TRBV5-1,CASSSQELAKNIQYF,TGCGCCAGCTCCTCACAGGAACTAGCCAAAAACATTCAGTACTTC
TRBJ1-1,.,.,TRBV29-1,CSVRRGGGTEAFF,TGCAGCGTTCGTAGAGGGGGGGGGACTGAAGCTTTCTTT
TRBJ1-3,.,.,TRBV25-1,CASSDLDRNTIYF,TGTGCCAGCAGTGACCTTGACAGAAACACCATATATTTT
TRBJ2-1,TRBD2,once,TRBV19,CASQWAGGPSYNEQFF,TGTGCCAGCCAATGGGCGGGAGGGCCTTCCTACAATGAGCAGTTCTTC
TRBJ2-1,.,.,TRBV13,CASSLGLSQSGLTFF,TGTGCCAGCAGCTTAGGCCTAAGCCAAAGCGGGCTTACGTTCTTC
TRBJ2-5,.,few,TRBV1,CTSSQDFGCGRNQETQYF,TGCACCAGCAGCCAAGATTTCGGGTGCGGGAGGAACCAAGAGACCCAGTACTTC
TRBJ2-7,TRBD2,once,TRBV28,CASSSGLAGIYEQYF,TGTGCCAGCAGTTCAGGACTAGCGGGAATCTACGAGCAGTACTTC
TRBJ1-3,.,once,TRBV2,CAIRTRFVTGGNTIYF,TGTGCCATTAGGACTCGGTTCGTTACGGGGGGAAACACCATATATTTT
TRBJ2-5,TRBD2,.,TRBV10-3,CATHGLVGETQYF,TGTGCCACCCACGGACTAGTGGGAGAGACCCAGTACTTC
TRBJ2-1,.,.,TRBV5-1,CASSLDGQHGNEQFF,TGCGCCAGCAGCTTGGATGGGCAGCATGGTAATGAGCAGTTCTTC